This T cell receptor beta chain was obtained from a study of cytomegalovirus exposure and HLA in healthy donors. For the study at large: In an early release, HLA-typed donors contributed about 80 million unique TCR sequences. General study points: A link between a missense DCLRE1C variant and TCR beta V- and J-gene trimming emerged from a later analysis. Despite most TCR sequences being rare, some public TCRs occurred in many donors.

PCR primers comprised 60 Vbeta and 13 Jbeta primers. The repertoire was sequenced with immunoSEQ multiplex PCR; TCRdb's copy has only in-frame clones and lacks some. The sample table includes 150,000 to 200,000 clones. CDR1 and CDR2 (germline): SEHNR, FQNEAQ (reference sequence). The CDR3 contains 13 residues. Trimming took 3 bases from V and 2 from J, leaving 8 bases between them. Comments on this clone: Its target is not known.

Material: PBMCs. The clonotype comes from a man between 25 and 39 years old in good health and CMV-seronegative. This chain uses TRBV7-9 with TRBJ2-7; D uncertain. CDR3 sequence reads: CASSFLQTYEQYF. The CDR3 DNA is TGTGCCAGCAGCTTTTTACAAACCTACGAGCAGTACTTC.